This TCR beta chain was sequenced for a study of T cell responses to AZD1222 COVID-19 vaccine. Study as a whole: Second-dose intervals near 4 or 12 weeks were combined.

Study results and limitations: Among AZD1222 vaccinees, only five or six were seropositive at baseline. Donors in the cohort were predominantly white British and more often female, and clonal diversity was possibly underestimated. Spike was spanned by vaccine-associated CD4 TCRs, which were dominant at 160-218 and 743-854.

This CDR3 has 13 amino acids. Trimming took 6 bases from V and 8 from J, leaving 16 bases between them. The germline V gene has CDR1 MNHEY and CDR2 SVGAGI. The protocol was immunoSEQ multiplex PCR, while the TCRdb copy is restricted to in-frame clones and leaves out a portion. This sample has about 93,000 clones; 80% to 90% occur once, and the top ten carry roughly 6.3%. Notes on this clone: Its antigen is still unknown.

Sequencing used peripheral blood, obtained on day 0 of AZD1222 vaccination. This chain links TRBV6-5 with TRBJ1-2, with D possibly being TRBD1 (5 bases). This TCR came from an adult in good health. The CDR3 sequence is CASRAGAEGGYTF. As DNA, the CDR3 is TGTGCCAGCAGGGCCGGGGCCGAAGGAGGCTACACCTTC.